The present TCR beta chain was sequenced within a study of blood T cell repertoires in COVID-19 (dated by TCRdb to 2018 to 2021). Regarding the study in general: Collaborator samples came from the United States, Italy and Spain and covered acute and convalescent phases of COVID-19. The prospective study material was composed of cDNA or gDNA derived from T cells, B-cell-depleted T cells, or PBMCs. Subjects who had been exposed to COVID-19, were actively infected with it, or had recovered from it provided the deeply sampled blood TCRbeta repertoires that made up the dataset. The repertoires were made available in a free public database intended to serve as a resource for research on the immune response to SARS-CoV-2. The samples were drawn from the first 160 participants of the ongoing ImmuneRACE study and from about 1,200 subjects provided by 6 global collaborators. Sample metadata almost always included a de-identified subject ID, COVID-19 status, age in years and sex. Where HLA class I and class II types were available, the types were taken from metadata supplied by the sample provider, not from assay-based typing.

TCRbeta CDR3 regions were amplified from genomic DNA by means of the immunoSEQ Assay, a bias-controlled multiplex PCR. In the source study's methods: The number of nucleated cells in each sample was estimated from the amplification of reference gene primers within the assay. To quantify the absolute abundance of each unique TCRbeta CDR3 rearrangement, sequence reads were collapsed and filtered. Productive Simpson clonality was computed per sample as the square root of Simpson's diversity index over productive rearrangements. TCRdb carries this immuneACCESS record with in-frame sequences only. Its versions omit some clonotypes, under half of them owing to an unresolved V gene in the studies checked, with the rest unexplained. V, J and clone size are taken as reported in that table, and D and trimming were inferred from the DNA itself. This sample gives about 180,000 clones in total; approximately 87% of them show up just once. Around 21% of the sample goes to the ten largest clones.

This clone was found a few times. Its cognate antigen has yet to be identified. Qualities for individual bases were not recorded, and no much larger clone is one base off. Points the paper makes about the study in general: The amount of clinical and demographic metadata varied by source and participant and was provided uncurated.

V drops 0 bases and J drops 5 bases, leaving 10 bases in between. The CDR3, cysteine through phenylalanine, is 14 amino acids long. Just CDR3 DNA is preserved here, 42 bases in frame from base 1. CDR1 and CDR2 were assigned from the germline V gene as ENHRY and SYGVKD. Each collaborating institution followed its own protocols to collect whole blood in K2EDTA tubes. Collaborator samples were shipped for TCRbeta analysis as frozen whole blood, isolated PBMCs, or DNA extracted from either sample type. The sequence derives from a man in his sixties or seventies with active or convalescent COVID-19. Source material: peripheral blood. This receptor chain uses TRBV10-3 and TRBJ2-5, and the D gene may be TRBD1, 6 bases matching. The DNA sequence follows: TGTGCCATCAGTGAGTCAGGGCAGGGGGAGACCCAGTACTTC. It specifies CAISESGQGETQYF.